The TCR beta chain under discussion was sequenced for a study of blood T cells in healthy people across ages. Study-level results: Age brought a roughly linear fall in TCR beta diversity measured per million T cells.

Primers used in a second PCR of roughly 6 to 12 cycles were a sample-barcoded 5' primer and a J-beta primer mix. Each CDR3 protein gets one entry after TCRdb re-called the 5' RACE reads with MiXCR. The table records around 1,500,000 distinct CDR3 sequences, 28% of them present only once. About this clonotype itself: Its specificity is not known.

The length of the CDR3 is 14 residues. V was clipped by 1 base and J by 4 bases; unmatched bases: 3. The germline V gene has CDR1 DFQATT and CDR2 SNEGSKA (reference sequence). The receptor comes from a woman aged 30 to 39 in good health. The gene calls are TRBV20-1 and TRBJ1-2; TRBD1 aligns across 10 bases. Sequenced input: blood. The CDR3 sequence is CSARGGQGGYGYTF. Here the CDR3 DNA reads TGCAGTGCTAGAGGTGGACAGGGGGGCTATGGCTACACCTTC.